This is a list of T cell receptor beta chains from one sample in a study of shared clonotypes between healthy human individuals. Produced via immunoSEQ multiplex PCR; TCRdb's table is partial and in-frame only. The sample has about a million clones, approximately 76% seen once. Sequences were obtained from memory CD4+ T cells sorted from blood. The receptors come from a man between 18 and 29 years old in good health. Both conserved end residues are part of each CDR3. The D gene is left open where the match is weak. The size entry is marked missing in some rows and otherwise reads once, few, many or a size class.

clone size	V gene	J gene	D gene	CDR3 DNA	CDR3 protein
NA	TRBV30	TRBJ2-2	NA	TGTGCCTGGAGTCCCCAGGGCTTTAACACCGGGGAGCTGTTTTTT	CAWSPQGFNTGELFF
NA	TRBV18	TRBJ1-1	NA	TGTGCCAGCTCACGGGTGCTGGAGGGTATGAACACTGAAGCTTTCTTT	CASSRVLEGMNTEAFF
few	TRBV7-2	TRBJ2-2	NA	TGTGCCAGCAGCTTAGCGGAGGGGTACACCGGGGAGCTGTTTTTT	CASSLAEGYTGELFF
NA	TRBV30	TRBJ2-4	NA	TGTGCCTGGAGTGTCCAGGGCAAAAACATTCAGTACTTC	CAWSVQGKNIQYF
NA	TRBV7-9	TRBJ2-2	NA	TGTGCCAGCAGATCGGTTAGTCTTCGGGACCTGTCGAACACCGGGGAGCTGTTTTTT	CASRSVSLRDLSNTGELFF
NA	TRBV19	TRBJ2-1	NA	TGTGCCAGTAGAGTGACAGGTGCGGTGGATGAGCAGTTCTTC	CASRVTGAVDEQFF
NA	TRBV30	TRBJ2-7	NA	TGTGCCTGGAGTGCGCTAGACGAGCAGTACTTC	CAWSALDEQYF
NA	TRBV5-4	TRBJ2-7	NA	TGTGCCAGCAGCTTTACGGGGGCGGGGGAGCAGTACTTC	CASSFTGAGEQYF
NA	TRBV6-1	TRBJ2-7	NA	TGTGCCAGCACCCGGGCAGGGGGGTACGAGCAGTACTTC	CASTRAGGYEQYF
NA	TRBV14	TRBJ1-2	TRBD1	TGTGCCAGCAGCCAACCGGGACAGGGTATTTATCGCTACACCTTC	CASSQPGQGIYRYTF
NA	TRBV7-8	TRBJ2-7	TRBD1	TGTGCCAGCAGCGCAGACAGGGGACCTTCCTACGAGCAGTACTTC	CASSADRGPSYEQYF
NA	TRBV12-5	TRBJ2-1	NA	TGTGCTAGTGGTTTAACTAAACTCCTAAACAATGAGCAGTTCTTC	CASGLTKLLNNEQFF
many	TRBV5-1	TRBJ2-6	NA	TGCGCCAGCAGCTCCGGGATAAGCTCTGGGGCCAACGTCCTGACTTTC	CASSSGISSGANVLTF
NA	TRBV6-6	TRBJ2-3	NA	TGTGCCAGCCCACAGATTCCTGGGGGCTACACAGATACGCAGTATTTT	CASPQIPGGYTDTQYF
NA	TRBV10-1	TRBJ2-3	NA	TGCGCCAGCAGCCACGGGACCAACGACCCAGATACGCAGTATTTT	CASSHGTNDPDTQYF
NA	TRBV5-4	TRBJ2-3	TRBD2	TGTGCCAGCCAACTAGCGGGGGCGGGCACAGATACGCAGTATTTT	CASQLAGAGTDTQYF
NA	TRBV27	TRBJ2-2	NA	TGTGCCAGCAGTTTACCTTCGCGCCTTAACACCGGGGAGCTGTTTTTT	CASSLPSRLNTGELFF
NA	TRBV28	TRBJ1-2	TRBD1	TGTGCCAGCAGAGGGACAGCTTTTTATGGCTACACCTTC	CASRGTAFYGYTF
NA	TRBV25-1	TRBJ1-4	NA	TGTGCCAGCAGTGCCAACCCAGAAGGCGGTGAAAAACTGTTTTTT	CASSANPEGGEKLFF
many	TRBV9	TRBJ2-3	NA	TGTGCCAGCAGCAGGGGGAACACAGATACGCAGTATTTT	CASSRGNTDTQYF
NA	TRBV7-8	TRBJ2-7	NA	TGTGCCAGCAGCCTATCCTACAGGACCTACGAGCAGTACTTC	CASSLSYRTYEQYF
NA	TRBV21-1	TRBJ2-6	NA	TGTGCCAGCAGCAATCTCTTGCAGGGCCACTCCTCTGGGGCCAACGTCCTGACTTTC	CASSNLLQGHSSGANVLTF
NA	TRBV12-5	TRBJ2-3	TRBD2	TGTGCTAGTGGTTTGGTATTGAGGCGGGAGGGCCCCGATACGCAGTATTTT	CASGLVLRREGPDTQYF